The 8 T cell receptor beta chains reported below all come from one sample, sequenced in a study of blood T cell repertoires in COVID-19. Profiling relied on immunoSEQ multiplex PCR, and the TCRdb table lists in-frame clones only, not all of them. Of around 94,000 clones listed, 91% are singletons. Sequenced input: peripheral blood. These receptors were collected from a man aged 18 to 29 with acute or convalescent COVID-19.

The V gene is TRBV19, the J gene TRBJ1-1; D call uncertain. V lost 3 bases to trimming and J lost 3 bases, with 11 bases between them. The germline gives CDR1 LNHDA, CDR2 SQIVND (reference sequence). This CDR3 has 14 amino acids. CDR3 amino acids: CASSIPPGYTEAFF. The CDR3 region has the DNA TGTGCCAGTAGTATTCCTCCGGGGTACACTGAAGCTTTCTTT.

The V gene is TRBV4-1, the J gene TRBJ1-2; D is perhaps TRBD1 (6 bases). V was clipped by 0 bases and J by 3 bases, with 11 bases between them. Germline values: CDR1 MGHRA, CDR2 YSYEKL. The length of the CDR3 is 15 residues. CDR3 DNA: TGCGCCAGCAGCCAAGAAGGACAGAGCGACTATGGCTACACCTTC. It yields the protein CASSQEGQSDYGYTF.

This chain links TRBV2 with TRBJ1-2, with D possibly matching TRBD1 (5 bases). Germline V lookup: CDR1 SNHLY, CDR2 FYNNEI. V gave up 0 bases and J gave up 7 bases, with 12 bases separating them. The CDR3 runs to 14 residues. The chain's CDR3 is CASSEANWGVGYTF. Written as DNA, the CDR3 is TGTGCCAGCAGTGAAGCGAATTGGGGGGTTGGCTACACCTTC.

The rearrangement links TRBV9 to TRBJ2-7; a weak D match, TRBD1 (6 bases). Looked up from germline, CDR1 is SGDLS and CDR2 is YYNGEE. The CDR3 length is 15 residues. Trimming took off 0 bases at V and 0 bases at J, with 10 bases between the two ends. In DNA, the CDR3 is TGTGCCAGCAGCGTAGGGGACACCCACTCCTACGAGCAGTACTTC. It is translated as CASSVGDTHSYEQYF.

This chain links TRBV10-1 with TRBJ2-4; 8 nucleotides agree with TRBD1. The germline gives CDR1 WNHNN, CDR2 SYGVQD (reference sequence). Trimming took 4 bases from V and 1 from J; bases not matched to a gene: 3. This CDR3 region has 15 residues. The DNA for the CDR3 is TGCGCCAGCAGTGGACAGGGGATGGCCAAAAACATTCAGTACTTC. Its translation is CASSGQGMAKNIQYF.

This chain links TRBV19 with TRBJ2-7, with TRBD1 matching over 8 bases. There are 14 residues in the CDR3. Germline trimming cut 6 bases from V and 0 bases from J; bases unmatched to any gene: 4. Germline V gives CDR1 LNHDA, CDR2 SQIVND (reference sequence). This CDR3 is CASRRTGLSYEQYF. The CDR3 DNA is TGTGCCAGTAGGAGGACAGGGCTCTCCTACGAGCAGTACTTC.

This chain uses TRBV5-6 with TRBJ1-5; the D gene is possibly TRBD1 (6 bases). Germline V gene sequence: CDR1 SGHDT, CDR2 YYEEEE. V shed 3 bases and J shed 0 bases, with 16 bases lying between them. This CDR3 is 17 amino acids long. The CDR3 DNA reads as TGTGCCAGCAGCTCAACCGGGACACCTTATAGCAATCAGCCCCAGCATTTT. Translating it yields CASSSTGTPYSNQPQHF.

This chain uses TRBV2 with TRBJ1-4; D remains ambiguous. The V and J ends lost 5 bases and 1 base respectively, with 11 bases between them. This CDR3 has 15 amino acids. Per the germline V gene, CDR1 is SNHLY and CDR2 is FYNNEI. CDR3 sequence (DNA): TGTGCCAGCAGTTCTTTCGAGCTAACTAATGAAAAACTGTTTTTT. This sequence encodes CASSSFELTNEKLFF.